These 3 T cell receptor beta chains share one sample of origin, sequenced in a study of blood T cell repertoires in COVID-19. Some clones are missing from TCRdb's copy, which holds only in-frame ones; the method was immunoSEQ multiplex PCR. The sample records around 250,000 clones, approximately 82% being singletons. Material: peripheral blood. The receptors shown here come from a woman aged 80 or over with acute or convalescent COVID-19.

This clone was recorded only once. CDR3 nucleotide sequence: TGTGCCAGCAGTGCATTTCAGGGTACATCGTCAATAAGCAATCAGCCCCAGCATTTT. This codes for CASSAFQGTSSISNQPQHF. V gene TRBV2 combines with J gene TRBJ1-5, with D perhaps matching TRBD1 (5 bases). The CDR3 has 19 residues. The V end was cut by 4 bases, the J end by 1 base, with 23 bases between. The V gene's germline CDR1 is SNHLY and CDR2 FYNNEI.

V and J are TRBV7-3 and TRBJ2-3; tentatively, D is TRBD2 (7 bases). The germline V gene has CDR1 SGHTA and CDR2 FQGTGA. V was shortened by 1 base and J by 0 bases, with 11 bases between the two germline ends. The CDR3 consists of 16 residues. CDR3 amino acids: CASSLRGGPSTDTQYF. CDR3 in DNA: TGTGCCAGCAGCTTAAGGGGGGGCCCGAGCACAGATACGCAGTATTTT.

The V gene is TRBV6-1, the J gene TRBJ1-2, with 7 bases that match TRBD1. Germline assignment: CDR1 MNHNS and CDR2 SASEGT. This CDR3 has 14 residues. With 2 bases clipped from V and 10 bases from J, the junction kept 10 bases outside the gene matches. The CDR3 sequence: CASSESETGSFYTF. The CDR3 DNA is TGTGCCAGCAGTGAATCAGAGACAGGGTCCTTCTACACCTTC.